This TCR beta chain originates from a study of blood T cell repertoires in COVID-19. Whole-study context: The study drew acute and convalescent COVID-19 samples from the United States, Italy and Spain. The cDNA or gDNA used as material had been derived from T cells, B-cell-depleted T cells, or PBMCs.

In the original workflow: Reference gene primers were amplified, and this amplification served to estimate nucleated cell counts. TCRdb's table, derived via immunoSEQ multiplex PCR, lists solely in-frame clones and lacks some. V, J and clone size are those of that table, while D and trimming were read from the DNA. The sample comprises fewer than 85,000 clones, around three quarters of which are singletons, and 25% to 30% rests with the top ten. The V and J ends lost 4 bases and 1 base, in that order; junction bases with no gene match: 4. The CDR3 has 15 residues. From germline, CDR1 is KGHSH and CDR2 LQKENI.

Sequences were obtained from peripheral blood. This TCR was sampled from a woman aged 80 or older with active or convalescent COVID-19. This chain links TRBV18 with TRBJ2-1; TRBD1 agrees at 7 bases. The CDR3 coding sequence is TGTGCCAGCTCACTGATACAGGGGTCCTACAATGAGCAGTTCTTC. Its translation is CASSLIQGSYNEQFF.